Each of the 8 T cell receptor beta chains below was sequenced from the same sample in a study of early T cells in non-severe SARS-CoV-2 infection. From the 5' RACE reads, TCRdb called clonotypes with MiXCR, one entry per CDR3 protein. The repertoire includes about 76,000 distinct CDR3 sequences, about a sixth of them detected once, and more than 10% sits in the top ten. Sequenced: whole blood. These receptors originate from an adult who was a healthcare worker with PCR-confirmed SARS-CoV-2 infection or an uninfected control (not recorded which).

V usage is TRBV20-1 and J usage is TRBJ2-5; D may be TRBD2 (6 bases). V was pared by 3 bases and J by 6 bases, with 20 bases between. CDR1 is DFQATT and CDR2 is SNEGSKA in the germline V gene (reference sequence). The CDR3 contains 15 residues. As DNA, the CDR3 is TGCAGTGCTAGTCCCTCGGGACTGGCAGCGCAGACCCAGTACTTC. This gives the protein CSASPSGLAAQTQYF.

This clonotype occurred a few times. V usage is TRBV5-1 and J usage is TRBJ2-3; 7 positions agree with TRBD2. After removal of 3 bases from V and 6 bases from J, the junction contained 7 bases not matched to a gene. The CDR3 spans 14 residues. Germline V gene sequence: CDR1 SGHRS, CDR2 YFSETQ. The CDR3 region has the DNA TGCGCCAGCAGCTCCGTCGGGGGGACGGATACGCAGTATTTT. Translation: CASSSVGGTDTQYF.

This clonotype occurred a few times. The rearrangement links TRBV7-9 to TRBJ2-7, with TRBD2 matching 8 bases. The trim removed 7 bases at V and 0 bases at J, leaving 14 bases unmatched. Per germline, CDR1 SEHNR and CDR2 FQNEAQ (reference sequence). This CDR3 has 17 amino acids. The DNA for the CDR3 is TGTGCCAGCACTGCCGGTCGTGTAGCGGGACCCTCCTACGAGCAGTACTTC. It translates to CASTAGRVAGPSYEQYF.

J is TRBJ2-7 and V is TRBV11-1; D tentatively reads TRBD1 or TRBD2 (5 bases each). Germline V gene sequence: CDR1 SGHAT, CDR2 FQDESV (reference sequence). V lost 5 bases, J lost 5 bases, and 13 bases lay in between. This CDR3 contains 13 residues. CDR3 residues: CASSPGSLHEQYF. The CDR3 region has the DNA TGTGCCAGCAGCCCAGGGAGTCTCCACGAGCAGTACTTC.

In its sample, this clonotype was seen a few times. The chain combines TRBV7-9 with TRBJ1-3, with D unclear. The CDR3 length is 14 residues. With 5 bases removed from V and 6 bases from J, the gap between germline ends came to 14 bases. Per the germline V gene, CDR1 is SEHNR and CDR2 is FQNEAQ (reference sequence). The CDR3 loop reads CASSATDWENTIYF. CDR3 nucleotides: TGTGCCAGCAGCGCCACCGACTGGGAAAACACCATATATTTT.

This clonotype appeared many times. The rearrangement joins TRBV6-5 to TRBJ2-3, with D perhaps matching TRBD1 (6 bases). V lost 7 bases to trimming and J lost 1 base, with 18 bases between them. CDR1 is MNHEY and CDR2 is SVGAGI in the germline V gene. The CDR3 is 16 residues long. For the CDR3, the DNA is TGTGCCAGCACCCCTCCACCGGGACAAGGCACAGATACGCAGTATTTT. This codes for CASTPPPGQGTDTQYF.

The chain uses TRBV21-1 and TRBJ1-1. TRBV21-1 constitutes a pseudogene. The CDR3 loop spans 16 amino acids. The DNA for the CDR3 is TGTGCCAGCGAAAAAGGAAGGGGCCCAATGAACACTGAAGCTTTCTTT. Protein product: CASEKGRGPMNTEAFF.

This clonotype was seen a handful of times. The rearrangement links TRBV15 to TRBJ1-5; D unclear. V lost 4 bases, J lost 2 bases, and 12 bases lay in between. The CDR3 runs to 15 residues. Germline CDR1 LNHNV, CDR2 YYDKDF (reference sequence). This chain's CDR3 is CATSTGGYGNQPQHF. CDR3 sequence (DNA): TGTGCCACCAGCACGGGAGGGTATGGCAATCAGCCCCAGCATTTT.